This TCR beta chain was recovered during a study of blood T cell repertoires in COVID-19. The overall study: Acute and convalescent COVID-19 specimens originated in the United States, Italy and Spain.

As handled by the study authors: Reference gene primer amplification gave nucleated cell count estimates. Libraries were prepared by immunoSEQ multiplex PCR; TCRdb keeps only in-frame clonotypes and omits some of them. D and trimming come from the DNA, and the V and J calls and clone size come from that table. The data hold 340,000 or so clones, with 80% to 90% observed a single time. Participants had their cohort set by participant-reported clinical history. Deletions cut 0 bases from V and 0 bases from J, with 9 bases between. CDR3 size: 16 residues. CDR1 and CDR2 (germline): SGHNT, YYREEE (reference sequence).

Sequencing used PBMCs or T cells enriched from blood (not recorded which). The V and J genes are TRBV5-4 and TRBJ2-2, with a tentative D call TRBD1 (6 bases). The TCR comes from a middle-aged woman with acute COVID-19. The CDR3 DNA reads as TGTGCCAGCAGCTTGGCCGGGACAACGAACACCGGGGAGCTGTTTTTT. Encoded protein: CASSLAGTTNTGELFF.